The 8 T cell receptor beta chains below all came from one sample that was sequenced in a study of CD8 T cells in cerebrospinal fluid in Alzheimer's disease (dated by TCRdb to the early 2020s). The protocol used for the library was 10x single-cell sequencing. TCRdb names NextSeq 550 as the instrument used. With the reads reprocessed by TCRdb, a single entry stands for each CDR3 protein sequence and no DNA is reported. This sample's clone table shows some 700 distinct CDR3 sequences. The top ten hold more than 15% of the sample. Source material: cerebrospinal fluid. All receptors come from a human donor in good health.

This clonotype is deemed large by its frequency. The chain couples TRBV6-5 to TRBJ1-1; the TRBD1 assignment by TCRdb is unverifiable without DNA. CDR3 length: 16 amino acids. Germline CDR1 reads MNHEY; CDR2 reads SVGAGI. This CDR3 reads CASSYSNRYLNTEAFF.

This clonotype ranks as medium-sized in terms of frequency. The chain employs TRBV3-1 and TRBJ2-6; TCRdb lists TRBD1, though no DNA is available to test this call. CDR1 LGHDT and CDR2 YNNKEL come from the germline V gene (reference sequence). This CDR3 comprises 20 residues. CDR3 protein: CASSPRHLGQGSSGANVLTF.

The chain uses TRBV20-1 and TRBJ2-7; absent DNA, TCRdb's TRBD1 call cannot be checked. The CDR3 sequence is 15 residues long. Germline-derived CDR1 and CDR2 are DFQATT and SNEGSKA (reference sequence). CDR3 residues: CSAQKQGRSSYEQYF.

According to its frequency, this clonotype is medium-sized. The gene calls are TRBV6-5 and TRBJ2-2; TCRdb selects TRBD2, and the lack of DNA leaves this call unchecked. Germline-derived CDR1 and CDR2 are MNHEY and SVGAGI. This CDR3 region has 14 residues. This CDR3 reads CASSPLVGTGELFF.

This clonotype is medium-sized (0.01 to 0.1%) by frequency. The chain is built from TRBV7-9 and TRBJ1-1; checking the TCRdb D call of TRBD1 is not possible without DNA. CDR3 size: 12 residues. Germline assignment: CDR1 SEHNR and CDR2 FQNEAQ (reference sequence). CDR3 protein: CASSLRGTEAFF.

Its frequency marks this clonotype as medium-sized. The gene calls are TRBV5-1 and TRBJ1-1. Germline V CDR1 and CDR2: SGHRS, YFSETQ. The CDR3 totals 12 residues. The CDR3 sequence is CASSLIGTEAFF.

By frequency, this clonotype is large. The chain uses TRBV7-9 and TRBJ2-7; TCRdb picks TRBD2, but there is no DNA to check that call. The CDR3 consists of 14 residues. Germline V gives CDR1 SEHNR, CDR2 FQNEAQ (reference sequence). Here the CDR3 reads CASSSRTSSYEQYF.

Considering frequency, this clonotype is medium-sized. The chain is built from TRBV27 and TRBJ1-4; TCRdb reports TRBD1, a call that lacks DNA to check it against. The CDR3 loop spans 15 amino acids. In germline, CDR1 is MNHEY, CDR2 SMNVEV (reference sequence). This CDR3 is CASRTLTATNEKLFF.